Listed here are 3 T cell receptor beta chains from one sample, sequenced in a study of response to subunit inactivated influenza vaccine. TCRdb itself ran the RT-PCR reads through MiXCR, one entry per CDR3 protein. The sample carries hundreds of thousands of distinct CDR3 sequences, 12% recorded once. The input for sequencing was PBMCs from blood, taken on the day of vaccination. These receptors were obtained from a man in his fifties or sixties who received an inactivated influenza vaccine.

The CDR3 bases are TGCAGCGTCGAATCCGACACTTCGGATGAGCAGTTCTTC. Protein sequence: CSVESDTSDEQFF. The chain links TRBV29-1 to TRBJ2-1; D unclear. Germline V CDR1 and CDR2: SQVTM, ANQGSEA. V gave up 6 bases and J gave up 8 bases, with 17 bases separating them. The CDR3 consists of 13 residues.

The J gene is TRBJ1-5, the V gene TRBV12-3 or TRBV12-4, with D perhaps TRBD1 (6 bases). Trimming left V 2 bases short and J 0 bases short, with 11 bases between. The CDR3 has 16 amino acids. This CDR3 is CASSLPSRGSNQPQHF. The CDR3 DNA follows: TGTGCCAGCAGTTTACCTTCCAGGGGTAGCAATCAGCCCCAGCATTTT.

V usage is TRBV30 and J usage is TRBJ2-5; D possibly uses TRBD1 or TRBD2 (6 bases each). Germline CDR1 reads GTSNPN; CDR2 reads SVGIG (reference sequence). CDR3 length: 15 residues. Trimming removed 6 bases from V and 3 bases from J, with 20 bases in between. The CDR3 coding sequence is TGTGCCTGCTCACAAGGGGGGACACTAGAAGAGACCCAGTACTTC. It specifies CACSQGGTLEETQYF.